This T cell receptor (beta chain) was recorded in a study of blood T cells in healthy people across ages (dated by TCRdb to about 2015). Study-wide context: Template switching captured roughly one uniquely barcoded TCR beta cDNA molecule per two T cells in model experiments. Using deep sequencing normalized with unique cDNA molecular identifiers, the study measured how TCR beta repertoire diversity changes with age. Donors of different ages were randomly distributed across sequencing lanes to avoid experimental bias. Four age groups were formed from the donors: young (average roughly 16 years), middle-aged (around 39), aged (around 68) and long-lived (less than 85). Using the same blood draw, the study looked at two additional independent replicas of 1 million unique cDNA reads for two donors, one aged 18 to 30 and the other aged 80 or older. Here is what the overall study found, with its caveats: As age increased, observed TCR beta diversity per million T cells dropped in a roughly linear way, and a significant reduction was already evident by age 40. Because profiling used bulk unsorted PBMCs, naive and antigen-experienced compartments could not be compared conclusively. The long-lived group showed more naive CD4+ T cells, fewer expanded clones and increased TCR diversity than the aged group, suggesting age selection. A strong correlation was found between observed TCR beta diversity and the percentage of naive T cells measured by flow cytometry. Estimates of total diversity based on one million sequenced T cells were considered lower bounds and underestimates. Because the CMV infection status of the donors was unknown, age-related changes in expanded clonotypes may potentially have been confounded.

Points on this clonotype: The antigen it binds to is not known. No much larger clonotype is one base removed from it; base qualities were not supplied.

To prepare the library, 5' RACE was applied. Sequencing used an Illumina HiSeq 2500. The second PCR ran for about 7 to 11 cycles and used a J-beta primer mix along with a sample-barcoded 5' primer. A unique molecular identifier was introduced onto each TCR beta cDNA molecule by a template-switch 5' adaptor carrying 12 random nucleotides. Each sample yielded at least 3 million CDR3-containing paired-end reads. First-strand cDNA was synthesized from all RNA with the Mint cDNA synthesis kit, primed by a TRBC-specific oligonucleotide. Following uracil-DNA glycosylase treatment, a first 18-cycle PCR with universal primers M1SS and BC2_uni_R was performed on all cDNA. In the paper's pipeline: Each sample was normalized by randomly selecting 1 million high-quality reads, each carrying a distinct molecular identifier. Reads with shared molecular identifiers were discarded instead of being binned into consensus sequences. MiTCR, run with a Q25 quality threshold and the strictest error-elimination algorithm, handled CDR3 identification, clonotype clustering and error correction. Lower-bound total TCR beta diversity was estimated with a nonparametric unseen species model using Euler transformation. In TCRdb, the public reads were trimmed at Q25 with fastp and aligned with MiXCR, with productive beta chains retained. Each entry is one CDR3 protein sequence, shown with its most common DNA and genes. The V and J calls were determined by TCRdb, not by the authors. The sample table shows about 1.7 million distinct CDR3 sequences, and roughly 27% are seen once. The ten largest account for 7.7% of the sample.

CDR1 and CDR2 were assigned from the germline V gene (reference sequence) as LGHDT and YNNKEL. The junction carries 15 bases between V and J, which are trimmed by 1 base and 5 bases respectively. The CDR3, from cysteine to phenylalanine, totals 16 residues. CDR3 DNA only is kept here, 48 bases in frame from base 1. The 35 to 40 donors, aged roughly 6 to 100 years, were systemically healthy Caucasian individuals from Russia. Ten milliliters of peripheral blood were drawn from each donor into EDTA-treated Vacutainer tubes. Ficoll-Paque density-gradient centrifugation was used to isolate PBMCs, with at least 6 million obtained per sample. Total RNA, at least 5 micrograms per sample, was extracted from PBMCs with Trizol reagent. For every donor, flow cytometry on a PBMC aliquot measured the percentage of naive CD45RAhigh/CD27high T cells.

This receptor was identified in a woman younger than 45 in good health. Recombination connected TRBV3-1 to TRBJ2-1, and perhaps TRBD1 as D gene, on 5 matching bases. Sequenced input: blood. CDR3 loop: CASSQAIKGPDNEQFF. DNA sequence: TGTGCCAGCAGCCAAGCCATCAAGGGGCCGGACAATGAGCAGTTCTTC.